These 6 T cell receptor beta chains originate from one sample sequenced in a study of T cell repertoires in cytomegalovirus infection (dated by TCRdb to about 2019). TCRdb names Illumina HiSeq 1500 as the instrument used. The public reads were reprocessed in TCRdb via fastp at Q25 and MiXCR, keeping in-frame beta chains. When rows share a CDR3 protein, they turn into one entry using the most common DNA and genes. Here the sample has hundreds of thousands of distinct CDR3 sequences; 35% to 40% occur a single time. The ten largest account for roughly 2.8% of the sample. Source material: PBMCs. Receptor source: a human donor in good health (CMV status not recorded). Some clones in this sample may be carry-over from other donors' samples.

Only a few counts were recorded for this clonotype. The chain is built from TRBV28 and TRBJ2-5; 10 bases map to TRBD2. The V and J ends lost 7 bases and 1 base, in that order; junction bases with no gene match: 12. CDR3 length: 17 amino acids. Per germline, CDR1 MDHEN and CDR2 SYDVKM. The CDR3 loop reads CASNGILASGGQETQYF. CDR3 in DNA: TGTGCCAGCAACGGTATATTGGCTAGCGGGGGCCAAGAGACCCAGTACTTC.

In DNA form, the CDR3 reads TGTGCCAGCAGTTTCCGTCCTTTTCAGGGGTATGAGCAGTTCTTC. It is translated as CASSFRPFQGYEQFF. The V call is TRBV28, the J call TRBJ2-1; perhaps TRBD1 as D (6 bases). Germline loops: CDR1 MDHEN, CDR2 SYDVKM. CDR3 length: 15 amino acids. V lost 3 bases and J lost 8, with 17 bases in between.

The rearrangement uses TRBV14 and TRBJ1-2; TRBD1 is a possible D gene (6 bases). V was clipped by 2 bases and J by 4 bases, with 14 bases between them. Germline V gives CDR1 SGHDN, CDR2 FVKESK. CDR3 length equals 15 residues. The CDR3 sequence: CASSQSRGSGYGYTF. In nucleotides, the CDR3 is TGTGCCAGCAGCCAATCCAGGGGCAGTGGCTATGGCTACACCTTC.

The count of this clonotype is one. This chain joins TRBV7-3 and TRBJ2-1; D call uncertain. The CDR3 is 13 amino acids. V was cut by 10 bases and J by 0 bases, with 10 bases left in between. Germline-derived CDR1 and CDR2 are SGHTA and FQGTGA. CDR3 DNA sequence: TGTGCCACAGCGCTAAGCTCCTACAATGAGCAGTTCTTC. It encodes CATALSSYNEQFF. Based on the CDR3 plus reference TRBV7-3 and TRBJ2-1, the full variable domain is GAGVSQTPSNKVTEKGKYVELRCDPISGHTALYWYRQSLGQGPEFLIYFQGTGAADDSGLPNDRFFAVRPEGSVSTLKIQRTERGDSAVYLCATALSSYNEQFFGPGTRLTVL.

The J gene is TRBJ1-1, the V gene TRBV7-6; the D gene is possibly TRBD1 (6 bases). CDR3 length: 16 amino acids. V was shortened by 1 base and J by 5 bases, with 17 bases between the two germline ends. Germline V gives CDR1 SGHVS, CDR2 FNYEAQ. The CDR3 sequence: CASSLGLQGGDTEAFF. CDR3 DNA: TGTGCCAGCAGCTTAGGATTACAGGGAGGGGATACTGAAGCTTTCTTT.

This clonotype has at least ten counts. This rearrangement joins TRBV25-1 to TRBJ2-5; TRBD1 aligns across 7 bases. This CDR3 is built from 17 residues. From germline, CDR1 is MGHDK and CDR2 SYGVNS. V lost 2 bases, J lost 2 bases, and 11 bases stayed unmatched. In DNA, the CDR3 is TGTGCCAGCAGTGAAAGAAGTTTAGGGACAGCACAAGAGACCCAGTACTTC. Its protein is CASSERSLGTAQETQYF.